This T cell receptor (beta chain) was sequenced during a study of vaccination and CD4 T cells after COVID-19. CD4+ T cells that had been cultured provided DNA sequenced with the Oncomine TCR Beta short-read assay. Scientists extracted genomic DNA from CD4+ T cells grown in culture. From the PCR reads, TCRdb called clonotypes with MiXCR, one entry per CDR3 protein. Among fewer than 15,000 distinct CDR3 sequences listed, about three fifths were seen once. Treatment given: approximately nine-day PBMC culture with coronavirus spike peptide pools or control peptides (ViraFEST assay). As to this clonotype: As yet, its antigen is unknown. The DNA is left out, because the CDR3 cannot be placed on it with certainty; the CDR3 is given as TCRdb lists it.

Germline V gene sequence: CDR1 SGHTA, CDR2 FQGNSA. The CDR3 numbers 14 amino acids, ends counted. Input material: CD4+ T cells from blood, cultured in vitro. The source is a human donor who had recovered from COVID-19. This chain uses TRBV7-2 with TRBJ1-2; the table names TRBD1, a call not compared with the DNA. The CDR3 here is CASSLVEGVAGGTF.